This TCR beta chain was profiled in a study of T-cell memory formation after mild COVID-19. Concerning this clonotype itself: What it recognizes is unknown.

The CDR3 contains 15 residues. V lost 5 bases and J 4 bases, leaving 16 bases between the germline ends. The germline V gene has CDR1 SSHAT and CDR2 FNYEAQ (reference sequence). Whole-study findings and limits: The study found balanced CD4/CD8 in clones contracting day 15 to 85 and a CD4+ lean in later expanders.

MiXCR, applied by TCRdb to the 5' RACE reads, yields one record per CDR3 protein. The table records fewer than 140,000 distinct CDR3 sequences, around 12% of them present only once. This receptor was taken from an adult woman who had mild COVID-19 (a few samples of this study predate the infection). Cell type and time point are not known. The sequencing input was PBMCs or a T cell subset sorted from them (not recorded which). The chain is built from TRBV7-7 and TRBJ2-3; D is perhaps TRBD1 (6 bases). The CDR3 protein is CASSLGGDGADTQYF. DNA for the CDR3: TGTGCCAGCAGCCTAGGGGGTGATGGGGCAGATACGCAGTATTTT. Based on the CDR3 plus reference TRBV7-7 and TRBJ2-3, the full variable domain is GAGVSQSPRYKVTKRGQDVTLRCDPISSHATLYWYQQALGQGPEFLTYFNYEAQPDKSGLPSDRFSAERPEGSISTLTIQRTEQRDSAMYRCASSLGGDGADTQYFGPGTRLTVL.